This record concerns one T cell receptor (beta chain) sequence. V was cut by 6 bases and J by 9 bases, with 15 bases left in between. This CDR3 region has 13 residues. Germline V gene lookup returns CDR1 LNHDA and CDR2 SQIVND (reference sequence). This record comes from a study of blood T cell repertoires in COVID-19. Original processing notes: Amplified reference gene primers provided the basis for estimating nucleated cell counts. Sequenced by immunoSEQ multiplex PCR; TCRdb stores in-frame clones only, minus some. D and trimming were read from the DNA, whereas the V and J calls and clone size are those reported in that table. The sample shows around 80,000 clones, approximately 80% of them seen only once.

The clonotype was recovered from a human donor in a cohort sampled during active COVID-19. The sequencing input was peripheral blood. The chain has TRBV19 and TRBJ2-4; tentative D call: TRBD2 (7 bases). CDR3 sequence: CASRPRGGGIQYF. The DNA of the CDR3 is TGTGCCAGTAGGCCCAGGGGAGGGGGCATTCAGTACTTC.